Listed below are T cell receptor beta chains from one sample, sequenced in a study of immune heterogeneity within non-small cell lung tumors. Each CDR3 protein gets one entry after TCRdb re-called the multiplex PCR reads with MiXCR. The sample gives some 2,100 distinct CDR3 sequences, roughly a third of which show up once; roughly a quarter is in the top ten. Input material: lung tumor tissue. These receptors originate from a man between 70 and 80 years old with non-small cell lung cancer. Both conserved end residues are trimmed from each CDR3. The D gene is left open where the match is weak. Clone size is shown for a subset of rows, as once, few, many or a class of expanded clone.

>TRBD2|medium-sized|TRBJ2-7|TRBV5-1
ASSYRGEWSYEQY
>-|medium-sized|TRBJ2-1|TRBV20-1
SAQIRGSVNNEQF
>TRBD1|few|TRBJ1-5|TRBV6-1
ASRTGDQPQH
>-|-|TRBJ1-2|TRBV18
ASSPPEGLGYT
>-|medium-sized|TRBJ1-5|TRBV30
AWSVRTLMGQPQH
>-|-|TRBJ2-1|TRBV9
ASSVAGSNDQF
>TRBD1|-|TRBJ1-5|TRBV10-3
AIKGQGEGQPQH
>-|medium-sized|TRBJ2-7|TRBV15
ATSRARQYGEQY
>-|medium-sized|TRBJ1-6|TRBV9
ASSVNPGLEAPLH
>-|few|TRBJ1-1|TRBV30
AWSVGIYTEAF
>TRBD1|few|TRBJ2-3|TRBV5-1
ASSFDRAGDTQY
>-|-|TRBJ1-2|TRBV2
ASIGTQYYGYT
>TRBD1|few|TRBJ1-1|TRBV27
ATTDRMNTEAF
>-|medium-sized|TRBJ1-1|TRBV5-1
ASRSDTGAF
>TRBD1|once|TRBJ1-1|TRBV12-3/TRBV12-4
ASSSTRGMLRAEAF
>-|few|TRBJ2-3|TRBV2
ASSEARAATQY
>-|large|TRBJ2-7|TRBV12-3/TRBV12-4
ASTSPVSSEQY
>-|-|TRBJ2-4|TRBV19
ASSLLAKNIQY
>-|few|TRBJ2-5|TRBV20-1
SALLGGDQETQY
>-|-|TRBJ2-1|TRBV20-1
SGLGVFYNEQF
>-|-|TRBJ1-2|TRBV28
ASKRYAGNYGYT
>TRBD1|-|TRBJ2-7|TRBV30
AWSRDRPYEQY
>-|large|TRBJ1-2|TRBV7-2
ASSLGSASYYGYT
>-|-|TRBJ2-5|TRBV27
ASSLHMQETQY
>-|-|TRBJ1-6|TRBV5-1
ASTLLGGGNSPLH
>-|medium-sized|TRBJ2-3|TRBV25-1
ASSPSVSLSTDTQY
>-|few|TRBJ1-2|TRBV7-2
ASSLAGYGYT
>-|-|TRBJ1-3|TRBV25-1
ASSRAHLGGNTIY
>-|few|TRBJ2-1|TRBV12-3/TRBV12-4
ASTPEGNEQF
>-|few|TRBJ2-7|TRBV12-3/TRBV12-4
ASSFRSGSLREQY
>-|medium-sized|TRBJ2-2|TRBV5-4
ASSFGGQNTGELF
>-|medium-sized|TRBJ1-5|TRBV2
ASSDRTSNQPQH
>TRBD1|-|TRBJ1-5|TRBV5-1
ARGDSRIDNQPQH
>TRBD1|-|TRBJ2-3|TRBV2
ASRGDREKDTQY
>-|-|TRBJ1-5|TRBV9
ASSVTGQSNQPQH
>-|-|TRBJ2-2|TRBV20-1
SARDPVGTGELF
>-|-|TRBJ1-5|TRBV6-2/TRBV6-3
ASSYFTGQPQH
>-|-|TRBJ1-2|TRBV29-1
SVEEGRGYT
>-|few|TRBJ1-1|TRBV2
ASDLGGVEAF
>TRBD2|large|TRBJ2-1|TRBV6-5
ASSYAGSGGANEQF
>-|-|TRBJ2-5|TRBV7-3
ASSLSGTSGETQY
>-|-|TRBJ2-1|TRBV2
ASSGDTYNEQF
>TRBD1|few|TRBJ1-2|TRBV5-5
ASSRQGNYGYT
>-|-|TRBJ2-3|TRBV5-8
ASSLSADSSTDTKY
>TRBD1|-|TRBJ2-7|TRBV5-8
ASSPIRPGTGFENEQY
>-|-|TRBJ2-1|TRBV12-3/TRBV12-4
ASMGGSYNEQF
>TRBD2|few|TRBJ2-1|TRBV7-9
ASSPGLDFGEQF
>-|-|TRBJ2-3|TRBV18
ASSTAPGGTDTQY
>-|few|TRBJ2-1|TRBV20-1
SASPGLFLYNEQS
>-|few|TRBJ2-1|TRBV6-5
ASSYGRDVSSYNEQF
>-|few|TRBJ1-2|TRBV29-1
SVEGAANYGYT
>-|-|TRBJ2-5|TRBV5-1
ASRLSGGHQETQY
>TRBD1|-|TRBJ2-7|TRBV4-2
ASSERQGHYEQY
>-|-|TRBJ2-7|TRBV6-1
ASSRGVEDEQY
>TRBD1|medium-sized|TRBJ2-2|TRBV24-1
ATSDFPGGGVNTGELF